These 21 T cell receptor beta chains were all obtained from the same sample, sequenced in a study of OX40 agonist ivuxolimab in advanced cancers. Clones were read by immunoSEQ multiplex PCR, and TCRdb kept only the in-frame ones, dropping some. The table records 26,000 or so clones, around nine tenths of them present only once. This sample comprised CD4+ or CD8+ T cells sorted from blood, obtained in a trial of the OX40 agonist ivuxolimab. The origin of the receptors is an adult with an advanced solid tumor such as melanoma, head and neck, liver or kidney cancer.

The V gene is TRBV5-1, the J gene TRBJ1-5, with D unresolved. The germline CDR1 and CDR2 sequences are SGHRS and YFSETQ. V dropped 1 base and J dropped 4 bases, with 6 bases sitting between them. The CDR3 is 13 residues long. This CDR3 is CASSLKGNQPQHF. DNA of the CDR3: TGCGCCAGCAGCTTGAAAGGGAATCAGCCCCAGCATTTT.

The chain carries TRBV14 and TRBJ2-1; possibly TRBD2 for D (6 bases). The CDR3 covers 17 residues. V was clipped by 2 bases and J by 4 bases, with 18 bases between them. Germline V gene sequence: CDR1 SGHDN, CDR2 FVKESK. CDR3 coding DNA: TGTGCCAGCAGCCAAAGATCATCCGCGGGAATTTACAATGAGCAGTTCTTC. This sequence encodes CASSQRSSAGIYNEQFF.

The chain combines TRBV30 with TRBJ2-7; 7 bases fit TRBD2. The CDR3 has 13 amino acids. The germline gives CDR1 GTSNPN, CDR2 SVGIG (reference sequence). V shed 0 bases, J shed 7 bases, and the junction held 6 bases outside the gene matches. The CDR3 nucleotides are TGTGCCTGGAGTGTCTTCGCGGGAGCTGAGCAGTACTTC. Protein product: CAWSVFAGAEQYF.

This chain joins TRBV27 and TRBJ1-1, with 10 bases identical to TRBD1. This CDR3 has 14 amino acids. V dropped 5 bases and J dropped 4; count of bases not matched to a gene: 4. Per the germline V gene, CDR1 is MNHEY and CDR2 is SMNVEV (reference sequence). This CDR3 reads CASSVGQGVTEAFF. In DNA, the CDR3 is TGTGCCAGCAGTGTAGGACAGGGGGTCACTGAAGCTTTCTTT.

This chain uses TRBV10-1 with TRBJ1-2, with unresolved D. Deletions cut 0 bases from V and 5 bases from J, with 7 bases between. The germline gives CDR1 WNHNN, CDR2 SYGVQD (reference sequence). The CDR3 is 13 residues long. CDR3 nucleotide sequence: TGCGCCAGCAGTGAGTCTCCTGCTTATGGCTACACCTTC. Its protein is CASSESPAYGYTF.

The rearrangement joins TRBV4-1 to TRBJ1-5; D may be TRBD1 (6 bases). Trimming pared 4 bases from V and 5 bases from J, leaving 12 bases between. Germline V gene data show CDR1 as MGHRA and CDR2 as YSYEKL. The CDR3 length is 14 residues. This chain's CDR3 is CASSPRQDDQPQHF. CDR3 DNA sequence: TGCGCCAGCAGCCCTAGACAGGACGATCAGCCCCAGCATTTT.

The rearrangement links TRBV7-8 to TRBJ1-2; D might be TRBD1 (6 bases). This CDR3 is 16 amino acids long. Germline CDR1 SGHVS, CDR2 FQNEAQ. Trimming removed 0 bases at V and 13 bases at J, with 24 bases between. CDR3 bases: TGTGCCAGCAGCTTAGCGCGGTGGGACGGGGGGCATAGTGGCACCTTC. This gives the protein CASSLARWDGGHSGTF.

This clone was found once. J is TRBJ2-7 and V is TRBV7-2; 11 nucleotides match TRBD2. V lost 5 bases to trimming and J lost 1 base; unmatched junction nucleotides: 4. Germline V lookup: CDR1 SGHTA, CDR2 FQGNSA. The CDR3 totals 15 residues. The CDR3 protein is CASSLSGGGSYEQYF. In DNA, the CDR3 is TGTGCCAGCAGCCTTAGCGGGGGGGGTTCCTACGAGCAGTACTTC.

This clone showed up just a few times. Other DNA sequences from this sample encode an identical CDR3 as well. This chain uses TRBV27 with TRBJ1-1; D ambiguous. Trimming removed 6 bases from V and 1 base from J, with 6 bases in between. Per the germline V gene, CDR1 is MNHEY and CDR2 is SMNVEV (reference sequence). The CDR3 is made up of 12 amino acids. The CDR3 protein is CASRKENTEAFF. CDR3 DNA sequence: TGTGCCAGCAGAAAGGAGAACACTGAAGCTTTCTTT.

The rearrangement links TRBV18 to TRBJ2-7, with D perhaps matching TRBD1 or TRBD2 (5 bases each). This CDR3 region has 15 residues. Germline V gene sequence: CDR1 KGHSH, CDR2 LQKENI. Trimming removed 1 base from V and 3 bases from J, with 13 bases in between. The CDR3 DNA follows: TGTGCCAGCTCACCACGCGACTGGGACGGCTACGAGCAGTACTTC. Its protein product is CASSPRDWDGYEQYF.

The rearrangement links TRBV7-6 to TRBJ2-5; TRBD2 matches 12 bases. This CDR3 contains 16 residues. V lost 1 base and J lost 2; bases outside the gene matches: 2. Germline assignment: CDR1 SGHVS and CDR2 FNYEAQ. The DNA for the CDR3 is TGTGCCAGCAGCTTAGGACTAGCGGGGGAGCAAGAGACCCAGTACTTC. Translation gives CASSLGLAGEQETQYF.

CDR3 in amino acids: CASSILPGEVEAFF. DNA for the CDR3: TGTGCCAGTAGTATTCTTCCGGGGGAAGTCGAAGCTTTCTTT. This sequence joins TRBV19 and TRBJ1-1; weak D call: TRBD1 (5 bases). The CDR3 length is 14 residues. Germline CDR1 LNHDA, CDR2 SQIVND (reference sequence). V gave up 3 bases and J gave up 8 bases, with 16 bases separating them.

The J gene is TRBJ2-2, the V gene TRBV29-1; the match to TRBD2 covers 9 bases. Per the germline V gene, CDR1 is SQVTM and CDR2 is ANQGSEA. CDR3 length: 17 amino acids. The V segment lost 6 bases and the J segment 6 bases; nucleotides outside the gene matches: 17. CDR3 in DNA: TGCAGCGTAGAGATAGCGGGAGCTACCCTGAGGGCCGGGGAGCTGTTTTTT. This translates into CSVEIAGATLRAGELFF.

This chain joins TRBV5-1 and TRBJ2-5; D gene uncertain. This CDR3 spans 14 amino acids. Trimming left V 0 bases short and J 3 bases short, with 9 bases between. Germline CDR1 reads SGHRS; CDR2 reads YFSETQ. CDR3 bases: TGCGCCAGCAGCTTGGTTGCAGACAAAGAGACCCAGTACTTC. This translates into CASSLVADKETQYF. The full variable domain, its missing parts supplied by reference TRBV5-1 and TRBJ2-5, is KAGVTQTPRYLIKTRGQQVTLSCSPISGHRSVSWYQQTPGQGLQFLFEYFSETQRNKGNFPGRFSGRQFSNSRSEMNVSTLELGDSALYLCASSLVADKETQYFGPGTRLLVL.

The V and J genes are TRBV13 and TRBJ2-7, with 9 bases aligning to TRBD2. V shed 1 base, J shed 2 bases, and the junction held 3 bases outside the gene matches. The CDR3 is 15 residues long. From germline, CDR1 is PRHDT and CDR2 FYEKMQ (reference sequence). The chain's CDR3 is CASSLASGVTYEQYF. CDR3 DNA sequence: TGTGCCAGCAGCTTAGCTAGCGGGGTTACCTACGAGCAGTACTTC.

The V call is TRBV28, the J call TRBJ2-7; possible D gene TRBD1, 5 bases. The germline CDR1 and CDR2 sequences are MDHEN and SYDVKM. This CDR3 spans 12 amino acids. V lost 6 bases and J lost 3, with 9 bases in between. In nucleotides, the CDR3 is TGTGCCAGCAGCGACAGAGTCTACGAGCAGTACTTC. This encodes CASSDRVYEQYF.

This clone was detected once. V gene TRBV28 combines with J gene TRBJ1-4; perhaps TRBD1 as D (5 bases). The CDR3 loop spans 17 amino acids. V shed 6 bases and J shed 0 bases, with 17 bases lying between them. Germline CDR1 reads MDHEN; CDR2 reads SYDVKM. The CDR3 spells CASSLGLRYATNEKLFF. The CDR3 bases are TGTGCCAGCAGCCTGGGACTCCGTTACGCAACTAATGAAAAACTGTTTTTT.

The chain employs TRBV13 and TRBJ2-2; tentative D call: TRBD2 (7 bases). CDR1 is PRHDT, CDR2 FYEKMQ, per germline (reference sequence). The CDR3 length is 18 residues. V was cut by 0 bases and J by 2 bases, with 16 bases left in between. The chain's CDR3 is CASSLGPGGGVNTGELFF. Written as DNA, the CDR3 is TGTGCCAGCAGCTTAGGCCCGGGGGGCGGGGTCAACACCGGGGAGCTGTTTTTT.

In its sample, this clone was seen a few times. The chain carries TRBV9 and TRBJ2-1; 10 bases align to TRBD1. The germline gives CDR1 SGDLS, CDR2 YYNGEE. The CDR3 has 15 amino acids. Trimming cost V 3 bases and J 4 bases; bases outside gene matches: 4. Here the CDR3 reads CASSAEDRGYNEQFF. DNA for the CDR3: TGTGCCAGCAGCGCAGAGGACAGGGGGTACAATGAGCAGTTCTTC.

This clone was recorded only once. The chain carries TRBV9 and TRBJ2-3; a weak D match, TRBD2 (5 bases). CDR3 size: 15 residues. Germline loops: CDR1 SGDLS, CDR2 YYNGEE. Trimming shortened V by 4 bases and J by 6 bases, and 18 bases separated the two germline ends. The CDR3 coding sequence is TGTGCCAGCAGCCCCCTTCAGAGCGGCGGGGATACGCAGTATTTT. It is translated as CASSPLQSGGDTQYF.

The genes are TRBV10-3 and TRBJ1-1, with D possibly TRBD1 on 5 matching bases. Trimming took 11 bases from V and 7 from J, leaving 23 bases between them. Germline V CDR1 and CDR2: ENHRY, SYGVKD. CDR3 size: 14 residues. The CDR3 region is CASYAPGAPGEAFF. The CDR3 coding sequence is TGTGCCTCCTACGCCCCCGGGGCACCGGGTGAAGCTTTCTTT.